This TCR beta chain is drawn from a study of chemoradiotherapy in HPV16-positive cancers (dated by TCRdb to the early 2020s). Regarding the study in general: Candidate HPV-specific T-cell clones and common TCR motifs were defined by functional T-cell assays performed on cells from two HPV16-positive patients. The candidate HPV-specific TCRs and motifs were subsequently tracked in TCR repertoires obtained from fewer than 95 patients with HPV-related cancers. The study asked whether T-cell immunity against the HPV oncoproteins E6 and E7 changes during chemoradiotherapy and whether it affects survival.

The library was built by means of the immunoSEQ multiplex PCR assay. TCRdb stores this immuneACCESS table with in-frame sequences only. Part of the clones is absent; in the studies checked, under half of the shortfall reflects unresolved V genes, and no reason is known for the rest. This sample has approximately 17,000 clones in its table, and roughly nine tenths of those were observed once. About 2.4% of the sample lies in the top ten. CDR1 and CDR2, looked up from the germline V gene, are SGHTA and FQGNSA. V loses 3 bases at its end and J loses 3 bases; junction bases beyond the gene matches: 9. The CDR3 runs 17 amino acids, cysteine and phenylalanine included. Only the CDR3 DNA is retained, 51 bases long and in frame from the first base. Notes on this clone: The target of this receptor is not known. It has no much larger one-base neighbor in the sample; base qualities were not kept.

Study-wide findings and limitations: Expansion of candidate HPV-specific clones and E7-related TCR motifs was observed in the tumor microenvironment during treatment, whereas no such expansion was observed for non-HPV-specific T cells. The survival association was reported for HPV16-positive patients, and the functional definition of HPV-specific T cells was derived from only a couple of HPV16-positive patients. In HPV16-positive patients, expansion of HPV-responsive T cells during chemoradiotherapy was found to be associated with improved recurrence-free survival.

Repertoires were sampled repeatedly over the course of chemoradiotherapy, so clonal expansion could be followed in the tumor microenvironment. The receptor chain draws on TRBV7-2 and TRBJ2-3, and 10 junction bases match TRBD2. The sequence was obtained from a human donor with HPV-associated anogenital cancer. Specimen: blood, collected from a patient who underwent chemoradiotherapy. DNA sequence: TGTGCCAGCAGCTTCGGCCCTAGCGGGGGCGTTACAGATACGCAGTATTTT. Translated, it gives CASSFGPSGGVTDTQYF. Here the CDR3 is joined to the reference TRBV7-2 and TRBJ2-3 genes, and the full variable domain is: GAGVSQSPSNKVTEKGKDVELRCDPISGHTALYWYRQSLGQGLEFLIYFQGNSAPDKSGLPSDRFSAERTGGSVSTLTIQRTQQEDSAVYLCASSFGPSGGVTDTQYFGPGTRLTVL.